This T cell receptor beta chain was identified during a study of T cells in Graves' hyperthyroidism and ophthalmopathy. Each 10 ml fresh peripheral blood draw supplied the PBMCs. This clonotype occurred many times. RNA transcripts yielded amplified TCR beta CDR3 regions. The HTBI set primed first-round TCR CDR3 RT-PCR. TCRdb reprocessed the multiplex PCR reads via MiXCR and lists one record per CDR3 protein. The sample has 450,000 to 650,000 distinct CDR3 sequences, approximately 17% seen once; the top ten hold under 20%. Trimming took off 0 bases at V and 4 bases at J, with 7 bases between the two ends. The germline V gene has CDR1 GTSNPN and CDR2 SVGIG (reference sequence). This CDR3 comprises 13 residues.

The sample comprised blood. This receptor was obtained from a young woman with Graves' ophthalmopathy. The V and J genes are TRBV30 and TRBJ1-3; D is uncertain. CDR3 sequence: CAWSVQLGNTIYF. In DNA, the CDR3 is TGTGCCTGGAGTGTACAGCTGGGAAACACCATATATTTT.